Described below is a single TCR beta chain sequence and its context. The specificity of this receptor is unknown. No quality values exist for individual bases; no much larger clone is one base distant. The trial excluded patients who had a history of autoimmune disease or who were on systemic immunosuppression. Peripheral blood for TCR sequencing was collected from all dose cohorts at baseline, on cycle 4 day 1, and on cycle 7 day 1. Samples were obtained from an open-label, multicenter, first-in-human phase I dose-escalation trial of ivuxolimab. The trial enrolled adults with locally advanced or metastatic head and neck squamous cell, hepatocellular, melanoma or renal cell carcinoma. Before TCR sequencing, CD4+ T cells and CD8+ T cells from peripheral blood were sorted into separate populations. The CDR3 starts with the cysteine, ends with the phenylalanine, and has 13 residues. Kept here is only the CDR3 DNA, which spans 39 bases and is read in frame from base 1. The germline V gene (reference sequence) gives CDR1 as SEHNR and CDR2 as FQNEAQ. Deletion took 1 base off V and 5 bases off J, with a span of 8 bases between the germline ends.

To sequence the TCRbeta CDR3 region, genomic DNA was isolated from the sorted cells. TCRbeta CDR3 regions were sequenced using the immunoSEQ Assay. TCRdb's version of the immuneACCESS table is confined to in-frame rearrangements and falls short of the full clone set. An unresolved V gene accounts for under half of the shortfall where checked; the remainder is of unknown origin. The sample table lists 65,000 to 95,000 clones, approximately 92% of them with a count of one. The ten top clones hold around 7% of the sample. The sample is drawn from a study of OX40 agonist ivuxolimab in advanced cancers. Describing the broader study: The costimulatory receptor OX40 (CD134) was targeted by ivuxolimab, a fully human IgG2 agonistic monoclonal antibody. Intravenous ivuxolimab was administered to patients every 2 weeks at six dose levels: 0.01, 0.1, 0.3, 1.5, 3 and 10 mg/kg. Patients were allowed to have had prior anti-PD-1, anti-PD-L1 or anti-CTLA-4 therapy, and about 40% of the dose-escalation patients had been treated with checkpoint inhibitors. Peripheral TCRbeta sequencing was intended to test whether TCR sequence diversity was altered and clonal T-cell expansion was caused by ivuxolimab. Three dose-escalation patients achieved partial responses, one with hepatocellular carcinoma and two with cutaneous melanoma. The paper describes the monotherapy dose-escalation part (N of about 52 patients) of the phase I trial of ivuxolimab. The dose-escalation cohort was approximately 83% male with a mean age of about 65 years, ranging from roughly 23 to 80. Of the roughly 51 patients in dose escalation, 19 had hepatocellular carcinoma, some 15 had melanoma, 9 had renal cell carcinoma and 9 had head and neck cancer. Study-wide conclusions, independent of this receptor: After ivuxolimab, CD8+ T cells had more expanded clones than CD4+ T cells on average. Low levels of normalized T-cell clonal expansion were also seen in some nonresponding patients. Which antigens the clonally expanded peripheral T cells were specific for was not determined. Partial responders in the 0.1-3.0 mg/kg groups had among the lowest normalized peripheral clonal expansion, especially among CD8+ T cells. At doses from 0.1 to 3.0 mg/kg, clonal expansion was seen in both CD4+ and CD8+ blood T cells between baseline and week 6.

This receptor chain uses TRBV7-9 and TRBJ2-5, with the D gene too uncertain to name. Sequencing was performed on CD4+ or CD8+ T cells sorted from blood, taken in a trial of the OX40 agonist ivuxolimab. The receptor was derived from an adult with an advanced solid tumor such as melanoma, head and neck, liver or kidney cancer. The CDR3 protein is CASSLGPTETQYF. The sequenced DNA is TGTGCCAGCAGCTTAGGCCCTACTGAGACCCAGTACTTC.